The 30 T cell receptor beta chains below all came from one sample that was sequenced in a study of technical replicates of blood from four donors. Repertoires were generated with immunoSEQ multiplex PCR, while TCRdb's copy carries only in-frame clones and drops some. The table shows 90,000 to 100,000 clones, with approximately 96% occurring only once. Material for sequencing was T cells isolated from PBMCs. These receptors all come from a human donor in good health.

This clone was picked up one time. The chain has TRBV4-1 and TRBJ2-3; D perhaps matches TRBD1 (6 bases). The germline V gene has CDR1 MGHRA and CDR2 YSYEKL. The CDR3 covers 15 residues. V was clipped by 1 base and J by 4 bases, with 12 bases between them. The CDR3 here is CASSQVGHYPDTQYF. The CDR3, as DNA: TGCGCCAGCAGCCAAGTGGGACATTATCCAGATACGCAGTATTTT.

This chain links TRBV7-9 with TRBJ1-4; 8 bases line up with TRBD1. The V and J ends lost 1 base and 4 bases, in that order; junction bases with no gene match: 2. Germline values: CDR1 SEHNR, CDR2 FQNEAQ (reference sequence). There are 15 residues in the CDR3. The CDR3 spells CASSLVQGGNEKLFF. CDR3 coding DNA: TGTGCCAGCAGCTTAGTACAGGGGGGTAATGAAAAACTGTTTTTT.

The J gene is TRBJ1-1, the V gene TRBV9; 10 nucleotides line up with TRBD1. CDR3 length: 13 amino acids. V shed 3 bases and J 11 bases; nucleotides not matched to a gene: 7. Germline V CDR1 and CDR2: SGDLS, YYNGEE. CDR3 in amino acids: CASSARQGAEAFF. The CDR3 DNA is TGTGCCAGCAGCGCCCGACAGGGGGCGGAGGCTTTCTTT.

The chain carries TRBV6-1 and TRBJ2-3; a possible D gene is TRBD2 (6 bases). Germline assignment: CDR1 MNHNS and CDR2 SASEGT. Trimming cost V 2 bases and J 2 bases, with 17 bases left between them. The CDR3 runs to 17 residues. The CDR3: CASSEPGVADFTDTQYF. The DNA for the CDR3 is TGTGCCAGCAGTGAACCGGGGGTAGCGGATTTCACAGATACGCAGTATTTT.

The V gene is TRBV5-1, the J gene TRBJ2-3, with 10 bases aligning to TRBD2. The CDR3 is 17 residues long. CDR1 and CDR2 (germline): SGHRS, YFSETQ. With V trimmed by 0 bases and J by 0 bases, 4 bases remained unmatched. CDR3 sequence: CASSLAASGSSTDTQYF. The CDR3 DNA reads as TGCGCCAGCAGCTTGGCGGCTAGCGGGAGTAGCACAGATACGCAGTATTTT.

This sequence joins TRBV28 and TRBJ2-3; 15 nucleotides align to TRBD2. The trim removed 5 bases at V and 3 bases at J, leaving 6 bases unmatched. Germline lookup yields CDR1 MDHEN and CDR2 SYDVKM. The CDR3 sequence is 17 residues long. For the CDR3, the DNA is TGTGCCAGCAGTCTCGGACTAGCGGGAGGGCCGACAGATACGCAGTATTTT. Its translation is CASSLGLAGGPTDTQYF.

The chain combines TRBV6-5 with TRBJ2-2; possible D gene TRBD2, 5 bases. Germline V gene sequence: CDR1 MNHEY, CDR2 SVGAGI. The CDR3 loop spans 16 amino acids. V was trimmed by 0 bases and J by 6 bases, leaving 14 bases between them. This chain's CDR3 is CASSYSPGSSSGELFF. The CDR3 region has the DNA TGTGCCAGCAGTTACTCACCGGGGTCAAGTTCCGGGGAGCTGTTTTTT.

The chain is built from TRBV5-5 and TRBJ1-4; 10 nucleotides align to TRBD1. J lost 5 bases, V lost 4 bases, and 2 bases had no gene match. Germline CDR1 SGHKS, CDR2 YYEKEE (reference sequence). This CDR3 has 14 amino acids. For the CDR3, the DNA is TGTGCCAGCAGCCCGGGACAGGGGAATGAAAAACTGTTTTTT. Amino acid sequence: CASSPGQGNEKLFF.

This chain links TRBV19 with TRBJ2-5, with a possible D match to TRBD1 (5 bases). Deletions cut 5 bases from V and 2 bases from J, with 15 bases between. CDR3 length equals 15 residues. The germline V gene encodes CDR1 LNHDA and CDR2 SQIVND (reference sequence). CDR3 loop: CASSARTSTQETQYF. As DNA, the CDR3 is TGTGCCAGTAGTGCCCGGACAAGTACTCAAGAGACCCAGTACTTC.

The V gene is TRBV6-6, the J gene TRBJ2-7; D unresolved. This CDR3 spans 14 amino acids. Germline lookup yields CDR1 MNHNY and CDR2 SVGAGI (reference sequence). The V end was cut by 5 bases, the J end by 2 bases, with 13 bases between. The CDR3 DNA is TGTGCCAGCAGTAGCCTCACGATACCCTACGAGCAGTACTTC. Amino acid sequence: CASSSLTIPYEQYF.

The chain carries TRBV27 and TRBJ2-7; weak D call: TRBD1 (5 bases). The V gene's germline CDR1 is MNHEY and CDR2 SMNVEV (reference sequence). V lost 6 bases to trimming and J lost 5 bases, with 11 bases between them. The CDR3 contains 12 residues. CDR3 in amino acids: CASRTSGNEQYF. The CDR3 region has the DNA TGTGCCAGCAGGACATCAGGGAACGAGCAGTACTTC.

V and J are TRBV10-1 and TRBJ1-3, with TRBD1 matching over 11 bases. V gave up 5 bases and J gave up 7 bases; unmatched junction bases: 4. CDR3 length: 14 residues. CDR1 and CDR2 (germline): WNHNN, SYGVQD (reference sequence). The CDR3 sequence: CASSPRTGGNTIYF. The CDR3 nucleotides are TGCGCCAGCAGTCCTCGGACAGGGGGCAACACCATATATTTT.

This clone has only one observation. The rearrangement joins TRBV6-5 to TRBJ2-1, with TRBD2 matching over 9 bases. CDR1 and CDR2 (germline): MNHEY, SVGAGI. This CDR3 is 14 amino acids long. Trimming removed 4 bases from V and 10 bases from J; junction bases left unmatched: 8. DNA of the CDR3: TGTGCCAGCAGTTCAGGCGGGGGGGCACGCGAGCAGTTCTTC. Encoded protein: CASSSGGGAREQFF.

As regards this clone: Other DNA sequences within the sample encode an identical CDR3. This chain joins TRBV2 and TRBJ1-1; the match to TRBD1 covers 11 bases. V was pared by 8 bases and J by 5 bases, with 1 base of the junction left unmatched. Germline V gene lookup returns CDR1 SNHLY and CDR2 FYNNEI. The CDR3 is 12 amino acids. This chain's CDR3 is CASRDRGTEAFF. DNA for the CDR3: TGTGCCAGCCGGGACAGGGGGACTGAAGCTTTCTTT.

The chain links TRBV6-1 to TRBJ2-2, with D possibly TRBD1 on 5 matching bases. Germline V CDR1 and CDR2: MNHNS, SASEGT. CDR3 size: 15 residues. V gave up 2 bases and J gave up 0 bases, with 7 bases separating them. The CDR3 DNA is TGTGCCAGCAGTGAAATGGGGCCGAACACCGGGGAGCTGTTTTTT. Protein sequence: CASSEMGPNTGELFF.

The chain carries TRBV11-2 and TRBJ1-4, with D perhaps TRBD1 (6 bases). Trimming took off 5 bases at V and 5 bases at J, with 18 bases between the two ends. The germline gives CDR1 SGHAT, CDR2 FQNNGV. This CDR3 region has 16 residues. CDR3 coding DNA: TGTGCCAGCAGCCCAACCCTCAGGGGCCTCAATGAAAAACTGTTTTTT. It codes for CASSPTLRGLNEKLFF.

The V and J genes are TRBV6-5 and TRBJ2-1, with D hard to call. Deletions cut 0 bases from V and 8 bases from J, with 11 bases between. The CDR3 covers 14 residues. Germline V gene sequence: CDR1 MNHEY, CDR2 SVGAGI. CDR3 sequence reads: CASSYSMRGDEQFF. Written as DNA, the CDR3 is TGTGCCAGCAGTTACTCGATGCGCGGCGATGAGCAGTTCTTC.

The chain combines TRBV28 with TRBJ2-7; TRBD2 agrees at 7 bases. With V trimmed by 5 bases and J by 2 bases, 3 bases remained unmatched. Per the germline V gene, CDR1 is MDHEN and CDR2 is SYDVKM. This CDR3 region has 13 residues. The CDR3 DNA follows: TGTGCCAGCAGTCCAGCGGGGACCTACGAGCAGTACTTC. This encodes CASSPAGTYEQYF.

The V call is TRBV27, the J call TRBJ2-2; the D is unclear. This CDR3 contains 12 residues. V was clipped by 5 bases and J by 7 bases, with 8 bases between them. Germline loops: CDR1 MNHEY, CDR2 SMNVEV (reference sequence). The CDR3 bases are TGTGCCAGCAGTCCTCTCTTCGGGGAGCTGTTTTTT. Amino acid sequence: CASSPLFGELFF.

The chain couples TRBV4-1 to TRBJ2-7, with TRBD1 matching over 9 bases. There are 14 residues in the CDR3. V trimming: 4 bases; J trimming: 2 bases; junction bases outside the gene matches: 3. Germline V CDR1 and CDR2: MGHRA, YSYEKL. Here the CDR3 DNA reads TGCGCCAGCAGCCTCGGACAGGGGCCCTACGAGCAGTACTTC. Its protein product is CASSLGQGPYEQYF.

In nucleotides, the CDR3 is TGTGCCAGCAGTTTATTCGGAGTAGCGGGTGAGACCCAGTACTTC. The encoded protein is CASSLFGVAGETQYF. The V gene is TRBV27, the J gene TRBJ2-5; 7 bases are a match to TRBD2. Germline V gene sequence: CDR1 MNHEY, CDR2 SMNVEV (reference sequence). The CDR3 length is 15 residues. V was clipped by 1 base and J by 5 bases; unmatched bases: 7.

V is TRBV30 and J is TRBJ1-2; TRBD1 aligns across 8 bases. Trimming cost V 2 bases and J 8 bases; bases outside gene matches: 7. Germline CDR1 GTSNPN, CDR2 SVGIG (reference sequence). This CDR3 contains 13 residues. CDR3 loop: CAWSSGQGGGYTF. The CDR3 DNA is TGTGCCTGGAGTAGTGGACAGGGCGGAGGCTACACCTTC. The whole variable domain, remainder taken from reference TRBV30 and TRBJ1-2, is SQTIHQWPATLVQPVGSPLSLECTVEGTSNPNLYWYRQAAGRGLQLLFYSVGIGQISSEVPQNLSASRPQDRQFILSSKKLLLSDSGFYLCAWSSGQGGGYTFGSGTRLTVV.

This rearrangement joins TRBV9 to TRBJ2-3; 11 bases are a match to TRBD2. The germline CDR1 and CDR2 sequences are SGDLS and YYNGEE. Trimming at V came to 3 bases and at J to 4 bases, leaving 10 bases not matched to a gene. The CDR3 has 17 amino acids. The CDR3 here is CASSGLAGGPKADTQYF. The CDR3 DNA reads TGTGCCAGCAGCGGCTTAGCGGGAGGGCCGAAAGCAGATACGCAGTATTTT. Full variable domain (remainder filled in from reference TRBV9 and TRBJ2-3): DSGVTQTPKHLITATGQRVTLRCSPRSGDLSVYWYQQSLDQGLQFLIQYYNGEERAKGNILERFSAQQFPDLHSELNLSSLELGDSALYFCASSGLAGGPKADTQYFGPGTRLTVL.

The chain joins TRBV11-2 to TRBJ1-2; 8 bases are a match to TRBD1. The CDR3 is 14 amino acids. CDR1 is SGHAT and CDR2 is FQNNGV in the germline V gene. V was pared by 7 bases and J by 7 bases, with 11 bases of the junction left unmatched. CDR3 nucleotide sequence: TGTGCCAGCACCAGCTTTAGGACAGGGTTTGGCTACACCTTC. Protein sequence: CASTSFRTGFGYTF.

The CDR3 sequence is CASSSPSWGEETQYF. The CDR3 DNA sequence: TGTGCCAGCAGCTCACCCTCCTGGGGGGAAGAGACCCAGTACTTC. The chain recombines TRBV5-4 with TRBJ2-5; D perhaps matches TRBD2 (6 bases). This CDR3 comprises 15 residues. The germline CDR1 and CDR2 sequences are SGHNT and YYREEE (reference sequence). V was shortened by 3 bases and J by 3 bases, with 15 bases between the two germline ends.

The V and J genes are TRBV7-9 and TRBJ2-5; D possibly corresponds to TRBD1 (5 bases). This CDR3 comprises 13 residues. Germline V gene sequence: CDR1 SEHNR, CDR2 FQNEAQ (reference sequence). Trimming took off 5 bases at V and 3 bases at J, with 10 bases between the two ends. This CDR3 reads CASSEIGEETQYF. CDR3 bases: TGTGCCAGCAGCGAAATAGGGGAAGAGACCCAGTACTTC.

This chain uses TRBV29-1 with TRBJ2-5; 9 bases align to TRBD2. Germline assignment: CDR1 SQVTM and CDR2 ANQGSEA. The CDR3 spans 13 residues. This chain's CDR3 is CTGGGGGQETQYF. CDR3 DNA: TGCACCGGCGGGGGGGGTGGCCAAGAGACCCAGTACTTC.

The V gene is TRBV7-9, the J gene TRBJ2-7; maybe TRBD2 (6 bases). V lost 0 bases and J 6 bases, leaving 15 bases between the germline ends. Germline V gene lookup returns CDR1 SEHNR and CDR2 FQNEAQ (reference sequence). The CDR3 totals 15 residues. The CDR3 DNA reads TGTGCCAGCAGCTTAGCGTTTATGGGGACTGGCGAGCAGTACTTC. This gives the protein CASSLAFMGTGEQYF.

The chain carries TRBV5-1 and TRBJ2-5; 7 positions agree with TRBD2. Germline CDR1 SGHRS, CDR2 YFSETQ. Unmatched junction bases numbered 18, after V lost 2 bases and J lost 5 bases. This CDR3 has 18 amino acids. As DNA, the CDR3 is TGCGCCAGCAGCTTTGGGGAGGGTGCAGACGAGTTGTCCGAGACCCAGTACTTC. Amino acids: CASSFGEGADELSETQYF.

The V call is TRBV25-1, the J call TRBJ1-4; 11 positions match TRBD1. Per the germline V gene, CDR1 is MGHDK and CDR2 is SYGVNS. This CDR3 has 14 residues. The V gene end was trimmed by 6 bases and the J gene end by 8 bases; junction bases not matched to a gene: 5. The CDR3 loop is CASRDRGLGEKLFF. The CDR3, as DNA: TGTGCCAGCAGGGACAGGGGGCTCGGCGAAAAACTGTTTTTT.